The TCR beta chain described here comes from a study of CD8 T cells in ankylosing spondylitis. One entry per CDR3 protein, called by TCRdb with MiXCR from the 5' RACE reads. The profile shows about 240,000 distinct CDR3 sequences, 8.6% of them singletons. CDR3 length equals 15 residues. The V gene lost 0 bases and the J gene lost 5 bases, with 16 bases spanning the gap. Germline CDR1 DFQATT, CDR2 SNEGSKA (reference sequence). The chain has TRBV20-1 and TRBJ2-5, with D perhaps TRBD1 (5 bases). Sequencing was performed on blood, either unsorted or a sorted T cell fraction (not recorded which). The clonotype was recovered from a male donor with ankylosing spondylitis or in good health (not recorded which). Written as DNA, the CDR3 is TGCAGTGCTAGAGATGACGCAGGGCCAGGGGAGACCCAGTACTTC. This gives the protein CSARDDAGPGETQYF.